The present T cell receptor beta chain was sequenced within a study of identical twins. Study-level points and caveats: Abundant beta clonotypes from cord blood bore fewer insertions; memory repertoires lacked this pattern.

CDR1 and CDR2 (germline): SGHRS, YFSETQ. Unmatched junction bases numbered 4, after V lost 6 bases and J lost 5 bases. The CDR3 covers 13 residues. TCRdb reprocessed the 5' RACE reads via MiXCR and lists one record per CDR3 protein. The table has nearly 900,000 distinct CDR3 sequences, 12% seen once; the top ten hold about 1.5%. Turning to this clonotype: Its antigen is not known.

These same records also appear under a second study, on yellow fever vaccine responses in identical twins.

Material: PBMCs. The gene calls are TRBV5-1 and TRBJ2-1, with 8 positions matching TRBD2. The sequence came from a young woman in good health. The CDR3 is CASTAGGHNEQFF. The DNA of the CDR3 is TGCGCCAGCACCGCGGGGGGACACAATGAGCAGTTCTTC.